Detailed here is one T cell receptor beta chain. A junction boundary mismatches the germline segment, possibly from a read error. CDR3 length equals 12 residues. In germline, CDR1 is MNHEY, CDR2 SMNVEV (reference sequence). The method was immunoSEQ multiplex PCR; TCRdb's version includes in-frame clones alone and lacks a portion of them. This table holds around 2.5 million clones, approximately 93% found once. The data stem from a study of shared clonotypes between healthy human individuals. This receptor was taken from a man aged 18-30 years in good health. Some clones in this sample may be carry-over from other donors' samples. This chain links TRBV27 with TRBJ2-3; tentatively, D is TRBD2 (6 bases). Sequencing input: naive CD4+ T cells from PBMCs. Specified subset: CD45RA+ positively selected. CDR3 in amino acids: CASSLWGLPPVF. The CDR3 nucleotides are TGTGCCAGCAGCCTGTGGGGACTCCCCCCCGTTTTT.